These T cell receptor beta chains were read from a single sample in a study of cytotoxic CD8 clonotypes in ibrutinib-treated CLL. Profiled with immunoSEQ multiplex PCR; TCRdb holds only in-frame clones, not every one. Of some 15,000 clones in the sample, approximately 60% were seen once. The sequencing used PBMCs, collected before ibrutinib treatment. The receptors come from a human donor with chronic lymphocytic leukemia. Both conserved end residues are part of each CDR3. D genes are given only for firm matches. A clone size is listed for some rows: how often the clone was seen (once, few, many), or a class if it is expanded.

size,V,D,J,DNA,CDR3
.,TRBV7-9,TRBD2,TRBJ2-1,TGTGCCAGCAGCTTAGGGGGACTAGCGGGAGGGGAGCAGTTCTTC,CASSLGGLAGGEQFF
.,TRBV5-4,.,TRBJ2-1,TGTGCCAGCAGCCGGGGAGCGGGCAATTACAATGAGCAGTTCTTC,CASSRGAGNYNEQFF
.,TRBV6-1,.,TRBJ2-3,TGTGCCAGTCAATCAGCGAATTTTCGAGATACGCAGTATTTT,CASQSANFRDTQYF
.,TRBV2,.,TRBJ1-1,TGTGCCAGCAGTGAAGGGGCCCGAGTACTTCTCGTTGAAGCTTTCTTT,CASSEGARVLLVEAFF
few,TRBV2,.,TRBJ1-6,TGTGCCAGCGGCGGTAATTCACCCCTCCACTTT,CASGGNSPLHF
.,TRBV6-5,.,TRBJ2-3,TGTGCCAGCAGTTACTTTGGGGGGGCTTTGGATACGCAGTATTTT,CASSYFGGALDTQYF
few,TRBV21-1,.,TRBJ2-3,TGTGCCAGCAGCGAAGGGACCGGGACAGGGGGAGATACGCAGTATTTT,CASSEGTGTGGDTQYF
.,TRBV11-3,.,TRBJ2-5,TGTGCCAGCAGCCGGGTTTTGCGGGGCCAAGAGACCCAGTACTTC,CASSRVLRGQETQYF
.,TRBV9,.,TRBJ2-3,TGTGCCAGCAGCGTAAGCACCGGGATAGATAATGCAGATACGCAGTATTTT,CASSVSTGIDNADTQYF
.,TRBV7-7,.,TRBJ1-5,TGTGCCAGCAGGTACCGACAGTATAGCAATCAGCCCCAGCATTTT,CASRYRQYSNQPQHF
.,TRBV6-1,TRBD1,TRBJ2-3,TGTGCCAGCAGTACTGGACAGGGGAGGGCAGATACGCAGTATTTT,CASSTGQGRADTQYF
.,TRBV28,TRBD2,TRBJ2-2,TGTGCCAGCAAGAGAGGCGGGGGCACCGGGGAGCTGTTTTTT,CASKRGGGTGELFF
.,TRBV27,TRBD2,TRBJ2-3,TGTGCCAGCAGTGTACTAGCGGGGGGTGACGCAGATACGCAGTATTTT,CASSVLAGGDADTQYF
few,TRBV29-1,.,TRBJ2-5,TGCAGCGCAAAACCGGGACCTGGGGGGACCCAGTACTTC,CSAKPGPGGTQYF
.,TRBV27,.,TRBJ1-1,TGTGCCAGCAGTCCCTTCAGCAGGGCGAACACTGAAGCTTTCTTT,CASSPFSRANTEAFF
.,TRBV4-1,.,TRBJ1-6,TGCGCCAGCAGCCAAGATTTAGAAACCTCCTATAATTCACCCCTCCACTTT,CASSQDLETSYNSPLHF
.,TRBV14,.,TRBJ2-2,TGTGCCAGCAGCCAGGGGAGACCCGGGGAGCTGTTTTTT,CASSQGRPGELFF
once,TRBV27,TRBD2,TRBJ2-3,TGTGCCAGCAGTTTAATGCGGGGGTTACTTAGCACAGATACGCAGTATTTT,CASSLMRGLLSTDTQYF
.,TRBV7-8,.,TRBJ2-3,TGTGCCAGCAGCTTCCTCAGGGGGGGTATGACAGATACGCAGTATTTT,CASSFLRGGMTDTQYF
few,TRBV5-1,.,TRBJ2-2,TGCGCCAGCAGCTTGGCCCTAGGCTCCACCGGGGAGCTGTTTTTT,CASSLALGSTGELFF
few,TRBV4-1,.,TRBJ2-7,TGCGCCAGCAGCCAAGTATCAGGGATCAGGACCTCCTACGAGCAGTACTTC,CASSQVSGIRTSYEQYF
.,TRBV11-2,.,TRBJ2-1,TGTGCCAGCAGCTTAGTTGTCAATGAGCAGTTCTTC,CASSLVVNEQFF